This TCR beta chain was identified in a study of CD8 T cells in ankylosing spondylitis. Study-wide results and caveats: Certain motif variants had earlier been reported in reactive arthritis synovial fluid and blood.

This clonotype has ten or more counts. Its specificity is not known. V dropped 2 bases and J dropped 8 bases, with 13 bases sitting between them. The CDR3 has 14 residues. TCRdb re-called the 5' RACE reads with MiXCR, one entry per CDR3 protein. The sample has about 27,000 distinct CDR3 sequences, 6.5% to 9.5% seen once. The receptor was derived from a male donor with ankylosing spondylitis or in good health (not recorded which). Material: blood. The V call is TRBV12-3 or TRBV12-4, the J call TRBJ1-5, with D possibly TRBD1 on 5 matching bases. The CDR3 sequence: CASSLSEGRKPQHF. The CDR3, as DNA: TGTGCCAGCAGTTTAAGCGAGGGGAGGAAGCCCCAGCATTTT.